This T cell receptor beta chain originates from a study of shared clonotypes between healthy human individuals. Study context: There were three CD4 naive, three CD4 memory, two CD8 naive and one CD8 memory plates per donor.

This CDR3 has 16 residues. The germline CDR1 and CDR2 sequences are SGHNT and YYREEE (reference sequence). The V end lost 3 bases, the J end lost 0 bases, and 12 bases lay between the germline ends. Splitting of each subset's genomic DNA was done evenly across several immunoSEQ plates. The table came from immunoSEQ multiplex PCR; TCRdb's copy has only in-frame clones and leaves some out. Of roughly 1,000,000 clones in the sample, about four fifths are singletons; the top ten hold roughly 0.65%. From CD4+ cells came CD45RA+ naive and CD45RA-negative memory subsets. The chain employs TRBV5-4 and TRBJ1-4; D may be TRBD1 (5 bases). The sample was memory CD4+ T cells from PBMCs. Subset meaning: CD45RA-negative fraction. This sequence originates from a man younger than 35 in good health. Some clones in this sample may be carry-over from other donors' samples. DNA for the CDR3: TGTGCCAGCAGCTCCGGGGCGGGGGCAACTAATGAAAAACTGTTTTTT. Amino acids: CASSSGAGATNEKLFF. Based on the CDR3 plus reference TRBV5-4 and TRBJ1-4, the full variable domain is ETGVTQSPTHLIKTRGQQVTLRCSSQSGHNTVSWYQQALGQGPQFIFQYYREEENGRGNFPPRFSGLQFPNYSSELNVNALELDDSALYLCASSSGAGATNEKLFFGSGTQLSVL.